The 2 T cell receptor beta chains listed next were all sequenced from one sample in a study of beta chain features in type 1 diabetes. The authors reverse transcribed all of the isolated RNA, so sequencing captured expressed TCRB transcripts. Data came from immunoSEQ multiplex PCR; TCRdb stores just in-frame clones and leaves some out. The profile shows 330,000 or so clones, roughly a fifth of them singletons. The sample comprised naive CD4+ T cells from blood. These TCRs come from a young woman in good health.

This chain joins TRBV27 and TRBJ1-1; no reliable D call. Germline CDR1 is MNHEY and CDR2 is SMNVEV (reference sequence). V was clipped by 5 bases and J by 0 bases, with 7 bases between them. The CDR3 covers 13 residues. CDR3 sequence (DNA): TGTGCCAGCAGTCCGATAGTGAACACTGAAGCTTTCTTT. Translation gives CASSPIVNTEAFF.

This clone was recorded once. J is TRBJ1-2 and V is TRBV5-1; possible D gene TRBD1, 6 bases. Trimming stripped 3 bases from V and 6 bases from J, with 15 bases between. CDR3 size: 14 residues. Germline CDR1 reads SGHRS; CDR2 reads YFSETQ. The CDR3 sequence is CASSSGTFYDGYTF. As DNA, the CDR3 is TGCGCCAGCAGCTCTGGGACATTTTACGATGGCTACACCTTC.